This T cell receptor (beta chain) was identified in a study of beta chain features in type 1 diabetes. About the research overall: Taken together, all samples contributed more than 90,000,000 examined sorted cells. Whole-study results and caveats: A closer apparent resemblance between naive, central memory and Treg TCRB repertoires was seen in patients than in healthy donors. Shortening that was moderate but significant affected the TCRB CDR3s of Type 1 diabetes patients in all four CD4+ subsets.

Reverse transcription of all isolated RNA meant that expressed TCRB transcripts were sequenced. Measured with immunoSEQ multiplex PCR; TCRdb has only the in-frame clones, and not every one. The sample holds about 350,000 clones, around 19% seen once. V lost 2 bases, J lost 1 base, and 4 bases stayed unmatched. Germline loops: CDR1 SGDLS, CDR2 YYNGEE. The CDR3 consists of 16 residues. Details on this clone: Its antigen is still unknown.

The single heparinised draw taken from each donor contained around 120 mL of blood on average. The TCR comes from a woman younger than 35 in good health. The sequenced material came from naive CD4+ T cells from blood. The chain is built from TRBV9 and TRBJ2-3, with 10 bases matching TRBD2. As DNA, the CDR3 is TGTGCCAGCAGCGTGGGGACTAGCGCTGGCACAGATACGCAGTATTTT. It encodes CASSVGTSAGTDTQYF.